Listed below are T cell receptor beta chains from one sample, sequenced in a study of blood T cell repertoires in COVID-19. Libraries were prepared by immunoSEQ multiplex PCR; TCRdb keeps only in-frame clonotypes and omits some of them. The sample shows just under 100,000 clones, around 84% of them seen only once. The sequenced sample consisted of peripheral blood. Receptors were obtained from a woman between 55 and 75 years old in a cohort sampled during active or convalescent COVID-19. The CDR3 runs from the conserved cysteine through the conserved F or W. Each record gives: CDR3 length, J gene, D gene, V gene, clone size, CDR3 DNA, CDR3 protein. A D gene is named only where the DNA matches it firmly. Expanded clones get a size class; other rows say once, few or many, or leave the size out.

12	TRBJ1-3	NA	TRBV3-1/TRBV3-2	NA	TGTGCCAGCAGCGGTGGGGGCAACACCATATATTTT	CASSGGGNTIYF
16	TRBJ2-1	TRBD2	TRBV6-1	NA	TGTGCCAGCAGTGAAGTCTGGGCGGGGGGACGGGATGAGCAGTTCTTC	CASSEVWAGGRDEQFF
17	TRBJ2-1	TRBD2	TRBV10-3	NA	TGTGCCATCAGTGCACAGCCAGCGGGAGACCTTTACAATGAGCAGTTCTTC	CAISAQPAGDLYNEQFF
14	TRBJ1-5	NA	TRBV5-1	NA	TGCGCCAGCAGCTTCGACGGGAACAATCAGCCCCAGCATTTT	CASSFDGNNQPQHF
14	TRBJ1-1	NA	TRBV6-5	many	TGTGCCAGCAGTCCATCTCAGGCTGGCACTGAAGCTTTCTTT	CASSPSQAGTEAFF
15	TRBJ2-1	TRBD1	TRBV7-3	NA	TGTGCCAGCAGCTACGGGACAGCGCCTAGAGATGAGCAGTTCTTC	CASSYGTAPRDEQFF
11	TRBJ1-5	NA	TRBV20-1	NA	TGCAGTGCTAGTAGCGACAGGACCCAGCATTTT	CSASSDRTQHF
15	TRBJ2-7	NA	TRBV21-1	NA	TGTGCCAGCAGCCTATACACTAGTCCCACTTACGAGCAGTACTTC	CASSLYTSPTYEQYF
11	TRBJ1-4	TRBD1	TRBV2	NA	TGTGCCAGCAGTGATAATCGGGACAGGTTTTTT	CASSDNRDRFF
16	TRBJ2-2	TRBD2	TRBV9	NA	TGTGCCAGCAGCGCGGTAGCGGGAGGGAACACCGGGGAGCTGTTTTTT	CASSAVAGGNTGELFF
14	TRBJ2-1	TRBD1	TRBV19	NA	TGTGCCAGTAGTACCGGGACAGGGTACAGTGAGCAGTTCTTC	CASSTGTGYSEQFF
12	TRBJ2-7	NA	TRBV19	NA	TGTGCCAGTAGTATTGCGGGAAGGGAGCAGTACTTC	CASSIAGREQYF
15	TRBJ2-7	NA	TRBV7-2	few	TGTGCCAGCAGCTTAGTTTTGGTGGGGGGCTACGAGCAGTACTTC	CASSLVLVGGYEQYF
14	TRBJ2-3	TRBD1	TRBV6-5	once	TGTGCCAGCAGTCCTGGGACAGGGGCAGATACGCAGTATTTT	CASSPGTGADTQYF
15	TRBJ2-1	TRBD2	TRBV5-1	NA	TGCGCCAGCAGCTTGGGCGGGGGGCCCTACAATGAGCAGTTCTTC	CASSLGGGPYNEQFF
14	TRBJ1-4	NA	TRBV6-5	NA	TGTGCCAGCAGCGTAGTCGCAACTAATGAAAAACTGTTTTTT	CASSVVATNEKLFF
17	TRBJ2-3	TRBD2	TRBV10-1	NA	TGCGCCAGCGAGGGCCGGATTTGGGCGGGAGTGGGAGATACGCAGTATTTT	CASEGRIWAGVGDTQYF
15	TRBJ2-3	TRBD2	TRBV11-2	NA	TGTGCCAGCAGCCTAAGCGGGAGGGCAGATCATACGCAGTATTTT	CASSLSGRADHTQYF
16	TRBJ2-3	TRBD1	TRBV19	NA	TGTGCCAGTAGTATGAGGGGGACAGGGCGCACAGATACGCAGTATTTT	CASSMRGTGRTDTQYF
14	TRBJ2-5	NA	TRBV5-1	NA	TGCGCCAGCAGCTTAGAAGCGACTACCGGGACCCAGTACTTC	CASSLEATTGTQYF
12	TRBJ2-7	NA	TRBV5-4	NA	TGTGCCAGCAGCAGCGCTGGGTACGAGCAGTACTTC	CASSSAGYEQYF
13	TRBJ2-5	NA	TRBV7-8	NA	TGTGCCAGCAGCCTAAACGGGGTGGAGACCCAGTACTTC	CASSLNGVETQYF
13	TRBJ2-7	NA	TRBV30	NA	TGTGCCTGGAGTGTCCTCGGGGGATCGGAGCAGTACTTC	CAWSVLGGSEQYF
13	TRBJ2-3	TRBD2	TRBV28	NA	TGTGCCAGCAGTTACGACGGGAGGAATACGCAGTATTTT	CASSYDGRNTQYF
14	TRBJ1-5	TRBD1	TRBV27	NA	TGTGCCAGCAGACCGGGACAGGGAAATCAGCCCCAGCATTTT	CASRPGQGNQPQHF
15	TRBJ2-5	NA	TRBV10-3	once	TGTGCCATCAGTGATAGCCAGGGATCGGGAGAGACCCAGTACTTC	CAISDSQGSGETQYF
11	TRBJ2-7	TRBD1	TRBV20-1	NA	TGCAGTGTGGGGACAGACTACGAGCAGTACTTC	CSVGTDYEQYF
13	TRBJ1-2	NA	TRBV14	once	TGTGCCAGCAGCCAAGGACAGTCCTATGGCTACACCTTC	CASSQGQSYGYTF
16	TRBJ1-2	NA	TRBV28	few	TGTGCCAGCAGTTTGCCAACACGGGGAAGTTACTATGGCTACACCTTC	CASSLPTRGSYYGYTF
15	TRBJ1-1	NA	TRBV18	NA	TGTGCCAGCTCACCCCGGGGGACTATGAACACTGAAGCTTTCTTT	CASSPRGTMNTEAFF
17	TRBJ2-1	TRBD2	TRBV11-2	NA	TGTGCCAGCAGCCCGAGGACTAGCGGAAGCTCCTACAATGAGCAGTTCTTC	CASSPRTSGSSYNEQFF
15	TRBJ2-1	NA	TRBV9	NA	TGTGCCAGCAGCGTACAGGGGGGCTCCTACAATGAGCAGTTCTTC	CASSVQGGSYNEQFF
16	TRBJ1-3	NA	TRBV9	NA	TGTGCCAGCAGCGTATTAGGAGATCCCTCTGGAAACACCATATATTTT	CASSVLGDPSGNTIYF
15	TRBJ2-1	TRBD2	TRBV5-1	NA	TGCGCCAGCAGCCCGGGACTAGCTACCTACAATGAGCAGTTCTTC	CASSPGLATYNEQFF
16	TRBJ2-3	TRBD2	TRBV9	NA	TGTGCCAGCAGCGCCAGCCCTAGCGGGGGCTCAGATACGCAGTATTTT	CASSASPSGGSDTQYF
15	TRBJ2-7	TRBD1	TRBV5-1	NA	TGCGCCAGCAGCTTGCAGGGGGATAATTCCTACGAGCAGTACTTC	CASSLQGDNSYEQYF
19	TRBJ2-1	NA	TRBV21-1	NA	TGTGCCAGCACCCTTGGACTAGCGGGAGTCATACCCTACTACAATGAGCAGTTCTTC	CASTLGLAGVIPYYNEQFF
13	TRBJ2-1	NA	TRBV5-1	NA	TGCGCCAGCAGCTTACAGGGCCCCACTGAGCAGTTCTTC	CASSLQGPTEQFF
13	TRBJ2-7	NA	TRBV27	once	TGTGCCAGCGGAGAACAGGGAAACCACGAGCAGTACTTC	CASGEQGNHEQYF
16	TRBJ1-1	TRBD1	TRBV10-3	NA	TGTGCCATCAGTGTGGGACAGGGGGGGACCAACACTGAAGCTTTCTTT	CAISVGQGGTNTEAFF
16	TRBJ2-3	NA	TRBV6-1	NA	TGTGCCAGCAGTGGGGTAAGCGGGTTATTAACAGATACGCAGTATTTT	CASSGVSGLLTDTQYF
14	TRBJ2-2	TRBD1	TRBV7-3	NA	TGTGCCAGCAGCTCCGACAGGGGCACCGGGGAGCTGTTTTTT	CASSSDRGTGELFF
15	TRBJ1-5	NA	TRBV30	NA	TGTGCCTGGAGTCACCGGACGGCGCAAGGGGGGCCCCAGCATTTT	CAWSHRTAQGGPQHF
15	TRBJ2-5	NA	TRBV6-2/TRBV6-3	NA	TGTGCCAGCAGTTACGAGGTATCTGTAAAAGAGACCCAGTACTTC	CASSYEVSVKETQYF
15	TRBJ1-2	TRBD1	TRBV18	NA	TGTGCCAGCTCACCTCAGGGGGATGCGGGCTATGGCTACACCTTC	CASSPQGDAGYGYTF